The T cell receptor (beta chain) described here comes from a study of blood T cell repertoires in COVID-19. For the study at large: Whether acute or convalescent, the COVID-19 samples came from the United States, Italy and Spain. PBMCs, B-cell-depleted T cells, or T cells provided the cDNA or gDNA that made up the material.

Trimming removed 7 bases from V and 2 bases from J, with 23 bases in between. Germline V gene lookup returns CDR1 SEHNR and CDR2 FQNEAQ (reference sequence). This CDR3 has 17 amino acids. Per the authors' pipeline: Amplified reference gene primers provided the basis for estimating nucleated cell counts. Generated by immunoSEQ multiplex PCR, the TCRdb table keeps only in-frame clones and is missing some. V and J calls and clone size are as listed in that table; D and trimming were resolved from the DNA. This table has about 160,000 clones, over 75% appearing once. The sequencing sample was made of peripheral blood. The gene calls are TRBV7-9 and TRBJ1-2; D is undetermined. The receptor comes from an older man with acute or convalescent COVID-19. DNA of the CDR3: TGTGCCAGCACCCGTTCGCACAGCACAACGGAAAACTATGGCTACACCTTC. This gives the protein CASTRSHSTTENYGYTF.